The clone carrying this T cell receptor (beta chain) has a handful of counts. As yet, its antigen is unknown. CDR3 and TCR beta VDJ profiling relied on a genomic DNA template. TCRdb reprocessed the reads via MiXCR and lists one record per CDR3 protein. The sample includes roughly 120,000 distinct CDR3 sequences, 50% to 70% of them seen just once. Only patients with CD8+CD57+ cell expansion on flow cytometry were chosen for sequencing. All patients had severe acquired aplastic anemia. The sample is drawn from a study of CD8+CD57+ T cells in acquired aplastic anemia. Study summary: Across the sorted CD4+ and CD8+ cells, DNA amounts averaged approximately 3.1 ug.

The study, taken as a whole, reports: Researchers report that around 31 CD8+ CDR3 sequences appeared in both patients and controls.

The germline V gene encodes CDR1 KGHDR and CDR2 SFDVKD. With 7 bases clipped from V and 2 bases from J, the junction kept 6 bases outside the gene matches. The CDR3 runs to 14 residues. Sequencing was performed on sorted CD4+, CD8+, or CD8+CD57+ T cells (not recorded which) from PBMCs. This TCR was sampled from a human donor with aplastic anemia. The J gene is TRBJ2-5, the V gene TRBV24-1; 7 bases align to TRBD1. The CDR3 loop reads CATSTGTAQETQYF. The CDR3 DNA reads TGTGCCACCAGCACCGGGACAGCGCAAGAGACCCAGTACTTC.